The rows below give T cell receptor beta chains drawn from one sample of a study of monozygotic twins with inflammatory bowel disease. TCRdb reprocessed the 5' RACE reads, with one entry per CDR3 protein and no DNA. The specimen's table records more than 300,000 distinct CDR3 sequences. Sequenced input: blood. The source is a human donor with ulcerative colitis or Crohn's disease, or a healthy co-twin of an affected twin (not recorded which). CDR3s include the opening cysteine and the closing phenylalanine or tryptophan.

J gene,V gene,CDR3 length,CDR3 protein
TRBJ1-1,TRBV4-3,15,CASSQDGTGGTEAFF
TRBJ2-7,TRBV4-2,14,CASSQVVRIYEQYF
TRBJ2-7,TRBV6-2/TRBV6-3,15,CSSSYSKRSNYEQYF
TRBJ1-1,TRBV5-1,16,CASSLVPEMMNTEAFF
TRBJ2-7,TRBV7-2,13,CASSIGTRYEQYF
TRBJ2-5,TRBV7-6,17,CASSLEWVGSGAETQYF
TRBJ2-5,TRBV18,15,CASSLNYPAGETQYF
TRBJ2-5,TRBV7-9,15,CASSFYTGLRETQYF
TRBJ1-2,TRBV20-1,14,CSARTGLGNYGYTF
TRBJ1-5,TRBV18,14,CASSQGLSNQPQHF